This T cell receptor beta chain originates from a study of shared clonotypes between healthy human individuals. Regarding the study as a whole: Clonotype sharing across several donors was observed for 4% to 5.5% of naive CD4 clonotypes. Clonotypes which were not shared had lower generation probabilities than clonotypes that all four donors shared.

The CDR3 is made up of 15 amino acids. Germline CDR1 and CDR2: MDHEN and SYDVKM. V was pared by 4 bases and J by 0 bases, with 10 bases between. This clone was observed a single time. No antigen is known for it. Template for every sorted-subset replicate PCR totaled 150 to 250 ng DNA, approximately 30,000 T cell genomes. The authors' processing: There were no quality scores in the junction-only immunoSEQ sequences, so filtering differed. Method: immunoSEQ multiplex PCR; TCRdb's copy keeps in-frame clones and lacks some. Clone size and V and J calls were adopted from that table, with D and trimming inferred from the DNA. The table has about 960,000 clones, approximately 80% seen once; the top ten hold about 1.5%.

Input material: memory CD4+ T cells sorted from blood. The sample's subset: CD45RA-negative fraction. The origin of this receptor is a young man in good health. This sequence joins TRBV28 and TRBJ1-5; D gene unclear. The CDR3 sequence is CASSYTASSNQPQHF. CDR3 in DNA: TGTGCCAGCAGTTACACGGCATCTAGCAATCAGCCCCAGCATTTT. The full variable domain, rest sourced from reference TRBV28 and TRBJ1-5, is DVKVTQSSRYLVKRTGEKVFLECVQDMDHENMFWYRQDPGLGLRLIYFSYDVKMKEKGDIPEGYSVSREKKERFSLILESASTNQTSMYLCASSYTASSNQPQHFGDGTRLSIL.